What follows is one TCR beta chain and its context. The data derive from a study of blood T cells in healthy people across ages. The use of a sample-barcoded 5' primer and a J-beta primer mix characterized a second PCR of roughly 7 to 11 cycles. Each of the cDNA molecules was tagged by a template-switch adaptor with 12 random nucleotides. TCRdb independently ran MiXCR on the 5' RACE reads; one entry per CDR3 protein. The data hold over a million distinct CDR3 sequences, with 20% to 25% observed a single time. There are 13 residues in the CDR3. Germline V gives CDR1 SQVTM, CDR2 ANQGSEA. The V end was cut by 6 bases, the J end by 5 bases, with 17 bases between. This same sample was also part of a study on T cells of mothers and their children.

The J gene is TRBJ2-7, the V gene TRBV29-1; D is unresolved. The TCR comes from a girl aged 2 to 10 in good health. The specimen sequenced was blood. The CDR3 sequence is CSVHLPGYHEQYF. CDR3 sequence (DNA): TGCAGCGTCCACCTTCCCGGGTATCACGAGCAGTACTTC.